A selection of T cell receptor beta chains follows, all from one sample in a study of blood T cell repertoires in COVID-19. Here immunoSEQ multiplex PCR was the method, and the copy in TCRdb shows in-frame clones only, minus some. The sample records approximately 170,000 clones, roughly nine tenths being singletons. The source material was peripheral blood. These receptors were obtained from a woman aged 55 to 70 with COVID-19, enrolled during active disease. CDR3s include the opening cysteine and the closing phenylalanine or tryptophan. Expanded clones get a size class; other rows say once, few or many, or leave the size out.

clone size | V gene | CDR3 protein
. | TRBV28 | CASSSGRPYEQYF
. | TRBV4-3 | CASSQAADFSYEQYF
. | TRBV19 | CASSTRPGGAGETQYF
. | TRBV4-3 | CASSQEKGLAGVNEQFF
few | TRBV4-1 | CASSQDTTGTTDTGELFF
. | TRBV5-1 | CASSLGRASSTDTQYF
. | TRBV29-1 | CSVETGVNLFEQYF
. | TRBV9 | CATSSGSYNEQFF
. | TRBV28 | CASSPVGTGFYEQYF
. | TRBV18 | CASSQTQGATNEKLFF
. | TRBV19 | CASSLGQSYEQYF
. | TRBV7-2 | CASSSDGTGQETQYF
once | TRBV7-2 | CASSHSSYEQYF
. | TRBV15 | CATSREGQGVFEQYF
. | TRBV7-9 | CASSLGVYTEAFF
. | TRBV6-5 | CASRRTENYGYTF
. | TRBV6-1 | CASRMGQAYEQYF
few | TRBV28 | CARSTRLAGGELFF
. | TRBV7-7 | CASSLEIGGYEQYF
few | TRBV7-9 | CASSPTNTYEQYF
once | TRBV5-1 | CASSLGGITTVDTQYF
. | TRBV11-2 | CASSHLRGLGAEAFF
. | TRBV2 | CASSDWTGTQETQYF
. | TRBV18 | CASSPIAGTGTGTYEQYF
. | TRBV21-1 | CASSKKKEREGLNEQFF
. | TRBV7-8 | CASSFGQRAYEQYF
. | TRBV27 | CASSYRGGGELFF
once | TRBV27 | CASSLSPLASSGNTIYF
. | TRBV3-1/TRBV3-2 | CASSQVGDGYTF